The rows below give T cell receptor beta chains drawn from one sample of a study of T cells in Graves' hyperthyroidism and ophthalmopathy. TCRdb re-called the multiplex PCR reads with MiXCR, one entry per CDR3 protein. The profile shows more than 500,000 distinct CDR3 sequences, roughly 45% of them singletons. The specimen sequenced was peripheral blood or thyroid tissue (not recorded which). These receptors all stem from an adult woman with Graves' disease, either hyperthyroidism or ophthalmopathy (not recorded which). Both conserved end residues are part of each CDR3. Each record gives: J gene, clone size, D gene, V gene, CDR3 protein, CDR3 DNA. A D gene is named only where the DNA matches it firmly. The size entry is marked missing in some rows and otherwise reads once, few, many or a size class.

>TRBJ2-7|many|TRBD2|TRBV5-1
CASSHRLAGKPYEQYF
TGCGCCAGCAGCCACCGACTAGCGGGAAAGCCTTACGAGCAGTACTTC
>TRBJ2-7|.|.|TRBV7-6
CASSQQVSYEQYF
TGCGCCAGCAGCCAACAGGTTTCCTACGAGCAGTACTTC
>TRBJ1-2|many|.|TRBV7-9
CASSWGSGGAYGYTF
TGTGCCAGCAGCTGGGGGTCGGGAGGAGCCTATGGCTACACCTTC
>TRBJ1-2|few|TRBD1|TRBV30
CAWADRDYGYTF
TGTGCCTGGGCCGACAGGGACTATGGCTACACCTTC
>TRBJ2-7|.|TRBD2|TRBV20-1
CSAPEPGLAGWVYEQYF
TGCAGTGCGCCAGAACCGGGACTAGCGGGCTGGGTCTACGAGCAGTACTTC
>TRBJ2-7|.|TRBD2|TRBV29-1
CSPSAGGSYEQYF
TGCAGCCCCTCCGCGGGAGGATCTTACGAGCAGTACTTC
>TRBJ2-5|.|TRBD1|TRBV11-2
CASSLFQGAQETQHF
TGTGCCAGCAGCTTATTTCAGGGGGCGCAAGAGACCCAGCACTTC
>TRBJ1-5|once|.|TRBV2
CASQQGSLQPQHF
TGTGCCAGCCAACAGGGTAGTCTTCAGCCCCAGCATTTT
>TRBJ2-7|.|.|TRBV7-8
CASSEEDAAEQYF
TGTGCCAGCAGTGAAGAGGACGCAGCCGAGCAGTACTTC
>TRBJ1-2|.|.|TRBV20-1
CSASPGGEGYGYTF
TGCAGTGCTAGCCCCGGCGGGGAGGGCTATGGCTACACCTTC
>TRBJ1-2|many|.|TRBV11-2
CASSKRNYGYTF
TGTGCCAGCAGCAAAAGGAACTATGGCTACACCTTC
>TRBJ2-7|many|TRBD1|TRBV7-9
CASSQDETGTYEQYF
TGTGCCAGCAGCCAAGACGAGACAGGGACCTACGAGCAGTACTTC
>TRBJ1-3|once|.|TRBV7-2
CASSLVSQNTIYF
TGTGCCAGCAGCTTAGTCAGTCAAAACACCATATATTTT
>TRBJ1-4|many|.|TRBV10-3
CAISVVGEKLFF
TGTGCCATCAGTGTAGTAGGGGAAAAACTGTTTTTT
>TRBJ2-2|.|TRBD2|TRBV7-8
CASSFQPSGSIGELFF
TGTGCCAGCAGCTTTCAGCCTAGCGGGAGCATCGGGGAGCTGTTTTTT
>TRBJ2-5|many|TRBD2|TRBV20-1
CSATGLAGLQETQYF
TGCAGTGCTACCGGCCTAGCGGGATTACAAGAGACCCAGTACTTC
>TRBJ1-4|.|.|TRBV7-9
CASSSGTTTLGNEKLFF
TGTGCCAGCAGCTCAGGGACAACCACCTTAGGGAATGAAAAACTGTTTTTT
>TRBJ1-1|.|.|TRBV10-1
CASSESTVGTEAFF
TGCGCCAGCAGTGAGTCGACGGTCGGCACTGAAGCTTTCTTT
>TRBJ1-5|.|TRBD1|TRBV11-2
CASSLVGGGSQHF
TGTGCCAGCAGCTTAGTAGGGGGCGGAAGCCAGCATTTT
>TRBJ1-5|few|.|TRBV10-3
CAISGPGGNQPQHF
TGTGCCATCAGTGGACCGGGTGGCAATCAGCCCCAGCATTTT
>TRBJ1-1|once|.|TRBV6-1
CASFPSWVNTEAFF
TGTGCCAGCTTCCCGAGCTGGGTTAACACTGAAGCTTTCTTT
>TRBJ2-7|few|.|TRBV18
CASSPQVGGEQYF
TGTGCCAGCTCACCGCAGGTGGGGGGCGAGCAGTACTTC
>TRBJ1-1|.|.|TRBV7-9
CASSSGGDSTEAFF
TGTGCCAGCAGCTCCGGGGGGGATAGCACTGAAGCTTTCTTT
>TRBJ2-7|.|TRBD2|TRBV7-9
CASSRNGGEYEQYF
TGTGCCAGCAGTCGCAACGGGGGGGAATACGAGCAGTACTTC
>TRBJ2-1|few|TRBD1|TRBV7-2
CASSRRTGSSYNEQFF
TGTGCCAGCAGTAGAAGGACAGGGAGCTCCTACAATGAGCAGTTCTTC
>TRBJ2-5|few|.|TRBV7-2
CASSLYQGQETQYF
TGTGCCAGCAGCTTATACCAGGGACAAGAGACCCAGTACTTC
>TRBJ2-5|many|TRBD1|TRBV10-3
CATSQGARETQYF
TGTGCCACCTCACAGGGGGCCAGGGAGACCCAGTACTTC
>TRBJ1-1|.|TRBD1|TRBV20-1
CSASRDSLINTEAFF
TGCAGTGCTAGCAGGGACAGTCTCATTAACACTGAAGCTTTCTTT
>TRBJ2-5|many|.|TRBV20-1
CSARGADQETQYF
TGCAGTGCTAGAGGGGCAGACCAAGAGACCCAGTACTTC
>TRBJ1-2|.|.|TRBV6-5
CASSRDAIGYTF
TGTGCCAGCAGTCGGGACGCGATTGGCTACACCTTC
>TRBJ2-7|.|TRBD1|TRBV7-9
CASSHRDSRQYEQYF
TGTGCCAGCAGCCACCGGGACAGCCGCCAATACGAGCAGTACTTC
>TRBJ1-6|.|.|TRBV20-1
CSAPKQNSPLHF
TGCAGTGCGCCAAAGCAGAATTCACCCCTCCACTTT
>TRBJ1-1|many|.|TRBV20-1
CSALNRRPRNTEAFF
TGCAGTGCCCTGAACCGACGGCCCCGGAACACTGAAGCTTTCTTT
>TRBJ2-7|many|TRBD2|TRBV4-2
CASSPGLAGEGDEQYF
TGTGCCAGCAGCCCGGGACTAGCGGGGGAGGGGGACGAGCAGTACTTC
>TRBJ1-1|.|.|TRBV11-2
CASSPDGGVRNTEAFF
TGTGCCAGCAGCCCCGACGGAGGGGTTCGGAACACTGAAGCTTTCTTT
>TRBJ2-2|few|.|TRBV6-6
CASTQNTGELFF
TGTGCCAGCACCCAGAACACCGGGGAGCTGTTTTTT
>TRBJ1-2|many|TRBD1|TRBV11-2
CASSSGQDYGYTF
TGTGCCAGCAGCTCGGGACAGGACTATGGCTACACCTTC
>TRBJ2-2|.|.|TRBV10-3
CAIGDKNTGELFF
TGTGCCATCGGGGACAAGAACACCGGGGAGCTGTTTTTT
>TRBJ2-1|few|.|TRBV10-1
CASSEDPRDHEQFF
TGCGCCAGCAGTGAGGACCCCCGGGATCATGAGCAGTTCTTC
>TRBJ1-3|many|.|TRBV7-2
CASSLYTGNTIYF
TGTGCCAGCAGCTTGTATACTGGAAACACCATATATTTT
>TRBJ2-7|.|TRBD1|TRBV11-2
CASSGGVYEQYF
TGTGCCAGCTCAGGGGGAGTTTACGAGCAGTACTTC
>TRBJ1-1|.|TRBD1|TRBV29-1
CSVARTGRYTEAFF
TGCAGCGTTGCAAGGACAGGGCGCTACACTGAAGCTTTCTTT
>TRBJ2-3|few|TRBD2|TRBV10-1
CASKGSGTTQYF
TGCGCCAGCAAAGGTAGCGGGACTACGCAGTATTTT
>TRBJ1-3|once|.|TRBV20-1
CSAPNPWLSGNTIYF
TGCAGTGCTCCGAACCCGTGGCTCTCTGGAAACACCATATATTTT
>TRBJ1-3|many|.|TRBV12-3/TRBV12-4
CASTLRPPGNTIYF
TGTGCCAGCACCCTCCGCCCTCCAGGAAACACCATATATTTT
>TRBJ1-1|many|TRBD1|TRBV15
CATSLTGAGVGTEAFF
TGTGCCACCAGCTTGACAGGGGCGGGGGTCGGCACTGAAGCTTTCTTT
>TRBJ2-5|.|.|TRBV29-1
CSVWGEGKTYETQYF
TGCAGCGTTTGGGGAGAGGGCAAGACCTACGAGACCCAGTACTTC
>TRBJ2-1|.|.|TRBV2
CATREDRSEQFF
TGTGCCACCAGGGAGGACCGAAGTGAGCAGTTCTTC
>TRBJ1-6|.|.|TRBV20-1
CSALDPGYNSPLHF
TGCAGTGCTCTCGACCCGGGGTATAATTCACCCCTCCACTTT
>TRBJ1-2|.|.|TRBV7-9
CASSQPSGLYGYTF
TGCGCCAGCAGCCAGCCAAGCGGACTCTATGGCTACACCTTC
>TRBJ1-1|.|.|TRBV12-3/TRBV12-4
CASRTDTEAFF
TGTGCCAGCCGTACAGACACTGAAGCTTTCTTT
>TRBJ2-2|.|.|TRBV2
CASRETQVSNTGELFF
TGTGCCAGCAGGGAGACACAGGTTTCGAACACCGGGGAGCTGTTTTTT
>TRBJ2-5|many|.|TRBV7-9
CASSLETQYF
TGTGCCAGCAGCTTAGAGACCCAGTACTTC